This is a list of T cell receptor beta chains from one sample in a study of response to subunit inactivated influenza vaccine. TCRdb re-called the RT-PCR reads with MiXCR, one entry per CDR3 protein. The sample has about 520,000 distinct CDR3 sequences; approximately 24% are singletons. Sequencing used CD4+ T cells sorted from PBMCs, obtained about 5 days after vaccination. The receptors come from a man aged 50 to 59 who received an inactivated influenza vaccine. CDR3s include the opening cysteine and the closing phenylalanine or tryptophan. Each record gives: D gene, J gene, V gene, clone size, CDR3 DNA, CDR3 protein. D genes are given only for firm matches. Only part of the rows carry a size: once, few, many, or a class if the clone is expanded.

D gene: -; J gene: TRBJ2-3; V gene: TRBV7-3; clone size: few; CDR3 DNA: TGTGCCAGCAGCAAAGGGGGCGGGAACACAGATACGCAGTATTTT; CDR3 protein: CASSKGGGNTDTQYF
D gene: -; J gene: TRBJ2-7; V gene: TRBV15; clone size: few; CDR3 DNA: TGTGCCACCAGCAGGGGGGATGACTACGAGCAGTACTTC; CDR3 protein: CATSRGDDYEQYF
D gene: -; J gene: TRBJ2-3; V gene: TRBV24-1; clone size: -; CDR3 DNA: TGTGCCACCAGTGATTTTCCACTAGCAGGGCCAGATACGCAGTATTTT; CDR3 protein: CATSDFPLAGPDTQYF
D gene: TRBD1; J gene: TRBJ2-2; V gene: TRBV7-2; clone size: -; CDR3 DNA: TGTGCCAGCAGACTCGGACAGGGGGCTGGGACCGGGGAGCTGTTTTTT; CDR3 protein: CASRLGQGAGTGELFF
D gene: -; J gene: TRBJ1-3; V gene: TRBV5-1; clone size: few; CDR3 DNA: TGCGCCAGCAGCTATCAGGGGCCCTCTGGAAACACCATATATTTT; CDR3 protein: CASSYQGPSGNTIYF
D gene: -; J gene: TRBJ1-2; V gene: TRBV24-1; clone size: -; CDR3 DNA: TGTGCCACCAGTGATTTGCGTAAAGGGACTAATGGCTACACCTTC; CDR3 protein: CATSDLRKGTNGYTF
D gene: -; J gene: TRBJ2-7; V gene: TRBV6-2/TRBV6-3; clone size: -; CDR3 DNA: TGTGCCAGCAGTTATCGGGGGAGAGGTCTGAACGAGCAGTACTTC; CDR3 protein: CASSYRGRGLNEQYF
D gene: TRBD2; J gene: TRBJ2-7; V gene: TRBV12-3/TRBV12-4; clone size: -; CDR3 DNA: TGTGCCAGCAGTTTAAGCGGGGGCCACTCCTACGAGCAGTACTTC; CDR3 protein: CASSLSGGHSYEQYF
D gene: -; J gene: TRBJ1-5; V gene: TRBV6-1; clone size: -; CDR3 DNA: TGTGCCACCGGCTATCTGGGCGAGAGCAATCAGCCCCAGCATTTT; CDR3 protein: CATGYLGESNQPQHF
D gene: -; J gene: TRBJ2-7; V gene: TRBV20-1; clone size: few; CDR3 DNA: TGCAGTGCTAGCCAGCCAGGGGTAGGCTACGAGCAGTACTTC; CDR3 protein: CSASQPGVGYEQYF
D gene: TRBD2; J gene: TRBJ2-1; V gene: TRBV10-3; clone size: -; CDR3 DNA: TGTGCCATCAGGGGACTAGCGGGGGGCAAAGATGAGCAGTTCTTC; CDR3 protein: CAIRGLAGGKDEQFF
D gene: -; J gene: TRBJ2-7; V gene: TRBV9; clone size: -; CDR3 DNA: TGTGCCAGCAGCGTAGGCCAGGGGAGCGAGCAGTACTTC; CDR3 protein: CASSVGQGSEQYF
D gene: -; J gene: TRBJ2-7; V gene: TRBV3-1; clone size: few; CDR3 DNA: TGTGCCAGCAGCCAATTGGGGGTCGAGCAGTACTTC; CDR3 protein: CASSQLGVEQYF
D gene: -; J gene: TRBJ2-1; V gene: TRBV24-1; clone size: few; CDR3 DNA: TGTGCCTCCCAGGGGGGACCATACAATGAGCAGTTCTTC; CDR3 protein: CASQGGPYNEQFF